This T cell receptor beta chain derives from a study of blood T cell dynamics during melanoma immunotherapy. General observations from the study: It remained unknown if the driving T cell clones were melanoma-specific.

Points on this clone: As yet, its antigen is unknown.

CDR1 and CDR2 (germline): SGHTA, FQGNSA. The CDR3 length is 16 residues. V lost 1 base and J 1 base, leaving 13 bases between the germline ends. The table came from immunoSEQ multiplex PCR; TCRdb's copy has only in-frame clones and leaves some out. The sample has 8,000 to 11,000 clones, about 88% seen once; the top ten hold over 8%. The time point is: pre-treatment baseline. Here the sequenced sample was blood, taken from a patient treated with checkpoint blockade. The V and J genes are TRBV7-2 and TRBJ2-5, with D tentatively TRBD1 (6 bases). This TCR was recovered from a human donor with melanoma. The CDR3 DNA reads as TGTGCCAGCAGCTTAGAAGCTCTCAGGGGCCAAGAGACCCAGTACTTC. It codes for CASSLEALRGQETQYF.